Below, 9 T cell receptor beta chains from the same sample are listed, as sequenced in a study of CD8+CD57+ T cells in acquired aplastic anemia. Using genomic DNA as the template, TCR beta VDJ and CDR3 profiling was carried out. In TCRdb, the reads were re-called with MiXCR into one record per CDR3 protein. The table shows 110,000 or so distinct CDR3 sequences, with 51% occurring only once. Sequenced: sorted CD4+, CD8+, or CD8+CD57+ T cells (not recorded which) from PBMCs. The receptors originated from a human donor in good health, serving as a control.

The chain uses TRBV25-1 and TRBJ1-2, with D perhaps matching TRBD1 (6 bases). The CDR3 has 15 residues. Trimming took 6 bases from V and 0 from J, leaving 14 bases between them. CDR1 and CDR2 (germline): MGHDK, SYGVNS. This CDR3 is CASSRDTASNYGYTF. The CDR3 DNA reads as TGTGCCAGCAGCCGGGACACTGCGTCTAACTATGGCTACACCTTC.

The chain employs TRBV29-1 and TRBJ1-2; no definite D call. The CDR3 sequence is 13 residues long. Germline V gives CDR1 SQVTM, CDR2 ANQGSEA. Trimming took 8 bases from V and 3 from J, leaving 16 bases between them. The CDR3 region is CSIEEDEYYGYTF. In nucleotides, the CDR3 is TGCAGCATAGAGGAGGACGAATACTATGGCTACACCTTC.

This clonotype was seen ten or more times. This CDR3 is CASSISGGDEQYF. The CDR3 region has the DNA TGTGCCAGTAGTATTAGCGGGGGGGACGAGCAGTACTTC. V usage is TRBV19 and J usage is TRBJ2-7; 11 bases are a match to TRBD2. Germline V lookup: CDR1 LNHDA, CDR2 SQIVND (reference sequence). V was pared by 3 bases and J by 5 bases, with 0 bases of the junction left unmatched. The CDR3 is 13 amino acids. Drawing the rest from reference TRBV19 and TRBJ2-7, the complete variable domain is DGGITQSPKYLFRKEGQNVTLSCEQNLNHDAMYWYRQDPGQGLRLIYYSQIVNDFQKGDIAEGYSVSREKKESFPLTVTSAQKNPTAFYLCASSISGGDEQYFGPGTRLTVT.

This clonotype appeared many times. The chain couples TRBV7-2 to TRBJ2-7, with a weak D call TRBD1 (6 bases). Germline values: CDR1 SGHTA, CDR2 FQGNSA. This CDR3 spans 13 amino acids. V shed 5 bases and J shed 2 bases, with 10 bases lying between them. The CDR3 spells CASSVGGPYEQYF. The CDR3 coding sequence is TGTGCCAGCAGCGTAGGGGGACCCTACGAGCAGTACTTC.

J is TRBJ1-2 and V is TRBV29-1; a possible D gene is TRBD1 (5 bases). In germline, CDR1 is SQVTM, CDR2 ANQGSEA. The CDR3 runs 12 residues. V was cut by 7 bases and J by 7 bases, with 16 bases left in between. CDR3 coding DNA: TGCAGCGCGCACAGTTTCGGGGGTGGCTACACCTTC. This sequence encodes CSAHSFGGGYTF.

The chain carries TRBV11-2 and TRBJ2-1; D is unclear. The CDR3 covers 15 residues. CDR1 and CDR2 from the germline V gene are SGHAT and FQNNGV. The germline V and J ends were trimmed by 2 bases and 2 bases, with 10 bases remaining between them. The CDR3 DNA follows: TGTGCCAGCAGCTTATACGAATCAACCTACAATGAGCAGTTCTTC. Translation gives CASSLYESTYNEQFF.

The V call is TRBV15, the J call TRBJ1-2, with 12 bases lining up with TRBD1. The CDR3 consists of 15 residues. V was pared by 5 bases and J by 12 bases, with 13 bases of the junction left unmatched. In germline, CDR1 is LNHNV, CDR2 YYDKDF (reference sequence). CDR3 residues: CATSRGGTGGPADTF. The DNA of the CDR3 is TGTGCCACCAGCCGAGGGGGGACAGGGGGCCCGGCCGACACCTTC.

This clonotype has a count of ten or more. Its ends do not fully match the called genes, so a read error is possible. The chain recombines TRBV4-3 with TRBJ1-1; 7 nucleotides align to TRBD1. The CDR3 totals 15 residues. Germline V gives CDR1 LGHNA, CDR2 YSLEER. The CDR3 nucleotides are TGCGCCAGCAACCAACCGGGACAGATGAACACTGAAGCTTTCTTT. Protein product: CASNQPGQMNTEAFF.

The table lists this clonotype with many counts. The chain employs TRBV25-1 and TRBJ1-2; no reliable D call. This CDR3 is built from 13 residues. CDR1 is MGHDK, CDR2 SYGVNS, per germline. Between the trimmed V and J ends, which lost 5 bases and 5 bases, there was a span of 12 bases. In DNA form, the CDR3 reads TGTGCCAGCAGTCACCCCGACTGGTATGGCTACACCTTC. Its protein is CASSHPDWYGYTF.